Listed below are T cell receptor beta chains from one sample, sequenced in a study of blood T cell repertoires in COVID-19. Profiling relied on immunoSEQ multiplex PCR, and the TCRdb table lists in-frame clones only, not all of them. The data show 60,000 to 65,000 clones, 70% to 85% seen once. Sequences were obtained from peripheral blood. These receptors all stem from a man between 60 and 75 years old with acute or convalescent COVID-19. CDR3s leave out the opening cysteine and the closing phenylalanine or tryptophan. The order of the fields is V gene, CDR3 length, J gene, CDR3 protein.

TRBV28	11	TRBJ2-7	ASSPRWAREQY
TRBV4-2	13	TRBJ1-3	ASSQTGGFGNTIY
TRBV29-1	11	TRBJ2-1	SVCTSGINEQF
TRBV7-3	13	TRBJ2-5	ASSSSGGTQETQY
TRBV7-9	14	TRBJ1-5	ASSQGTGVGLGPQH
TRBV30	15	TRBJ1-3	AWSVVLSTLGGNTIY
TRBV18	12	TRBJ1-5	AGSPRVVNQPQH
TRBV14	13	TRBJ1-3	ASSHRGGTGNTIY
TRBV30	11	TRBJ1-3	AWSVSSGNTIY
TRBV27	12	TRBJ2-7	ASSIGQGGGEQY
TRBV5-4	14	TRBJ2-5	ASSTRTGKGEETQY
TRBV19	12	TRBJ1-5	ASTRDRANQPQH
TRBV6-6	10	TRBJ1-5	ASSYTGQPQH
TRBV2	14	TRBJ1-6	ASSHTWTGNNSPLH
TRBV5-1	15	TRBJ1-1	ASSLSTGYGLNTEAF
TRBV4-3	17	TRBJ2-3	ASSQDGLAGGPQSDTQY
TRBV7-9	12	TRBJ2-7	ASSLGQTSYEQY
TRBV6-6	13	TRBJ1-4	ASRGQGISNEKLF
TRBV18	10	TRBJ1-4	ASSPYNEKLF
TRBV2	11	TRBJ2-2	ASTRQNTGELF
TRBV3-1/TRBV3-2	14	TRBJ2-7	ASSLSRTGSIWEQY
TRBV20-1	14	TRBJ2-3	SASPPTGGVPDTQY
TRBV27	14	TRBJ2-3	ASSYQLAGQFDTQY
TRBV9	14	TRBJ2-2	ASSVASAAYTGELF
TRBV5-6	11	TRBJ2-5	ASSRYGQGVQY
TRBV6-5	11	TRBJ2-7	ASSYLQGYEQY
TRBV30	13	TRBJ1-1	AWSVRQGAFAEAF
TRBV19	13	TRBJ1-5	ASSTGQGTDQPQH
TRBV29-1	9	TRBJ2-5	SKREGETQY
TRBV28	10	TRBJ1-1	ASNFMNTEAF
TRBV5-1	11	TRBJ2-5	ASSGLAGETQY
TRBV2	12	TRBJ1-1	ASSQRQGWTEAF
TRBV7-2	13	TRBJ1-6	ASSLAGQGLSPLH
TRBV28	13	TRBJ2-1	ASSETSGPYNEQF
TRBV28	17	TRBJ1-5	ASSLSGSGIKYSNQPQH
TRBV4-3	15	TRBJ2-1	ASSQGAGQGLNNEQF
TRBV6-6	13	TRBJ2-3	ASSQDRGRTDTQY
TRBV28	13	TRBJ1-5	ASSFGQVEIQPQH
TRBV19	15	TRBJ2-2	ASSIDVEATNTGELF
TRBV3-1/TRBV3-2	11	TRBJ1-2	ASSQGTGGGYT
TRBV2	16	TRBJ2-7	ASYFRTSGSSASYEQY
TRBV5-8	13	TRBJ2-1	ASSLGQGPYNEQF
TRBV30	14	TRBJ2-5	AWSVQGLSFQETQY
TRBV4-1	13	TRBJ2-3	ASSQDWTNTDTQY
TRBV27	10	TRBJ2-1	ASSPSYNEQF
TRBV7-2	15	TRBJ2-7	ASSQRVSGRSSYEQY
TRBV19	12	TRBJ2-7	AGPPVRAANGQY
TRBV5-6	10	TRBJ2-3	ASSFSGITQY
TRBV6-5	13	TRBJ1-5	ASSLGQGSNQPQH